This T cell receptor (beta chain) is from a study of CD8 T cells in ankylosing spondylitis. Study-level results: Reports say disease-linked clones showed up significantly more in matched ankylosing spondylitis synovial fluid. It appeared that ankylosing spondylitis blood was characterized by a TCR beta motif of seven or eight highly homologous variants. Clones linked with disease were CD8+ and fairly uncommon in the peripheral blood. In the blood and synovial fluid of reactive arthritis, some motif variants had been previously reported.

This CDR3 region has 14 residues. With V trimmed by 4 bases and J by 7 bases, 10 bases remained unmatched. Germline loops: CDR1 SGHTA, CDR2 FQGNSA. Preparation of TCR beta libraries was done by quantitative 5'-RACE with molecular barcodes. A single record per CDR3 protein comes from TCRdb applying MiXCR to the 5' RACE reads. The sample holds 450,000 to 550,000 distinct CDR3 sequences, less than 6% seen once. In this sample, this clonotype turned up many times. Its antigen is unidentified. The sequencing input was blood, either unsorted or a sorted T cell fraction (not recorded which). The sequence derives from a male donor with ankylosing spondylitis. The chain employs TRBV7-2 and TRBJ2-7, with TRBD2 identical over 7 bases. The CDR3, as DNA: TGTGCCAGCAGCTATAAGCGGGGTGGGCCGGAGCAGTACTTC. Protein sequence: CASSYKRGGPEQYF.